The 23 T cell receptor beta chains below all came from one sample that was sequenced in a study of human T cells and chemical hapten exposure. This sample's time point: patch test 3, about 24 weeks after DPC sensitization. The treatment was: therapeutic diphenylcyclopropenone sensitization with weekly scalp DPC. TCRdb redid the calling of the RACE reads with MiXCR, one entry per CDR3 protein. The table lists about 190,000 distinct CDR3 sequences, under 30% of them singletons, with 2% to 2.5% in the top ten. The sequencing used whole blood, collected in connection with sensitization to the hapten diphenylcyclopropenone (DPC). The receptor source for this set is a woman aged 40 to 50 with alopecia areata. Some clones in this sample may be carry-over from other donors' samples.

This chain joins TRBV6-2 or TRBV6-3 and TRBJ2-2, with TRBD2 as a possible D gene (6 bases). V was pared by 2 bases and J by 0 bases, with 7 bases between. The CDR3 is made up of 15 amino acids. The germline V gene has CDR1 MNHEY and CDR2 SVGEGT. CDR3 sequence reads: CASSYIAANTGELFF. The CDR3 DNA reads as TGTGCCAGCAGTTACATAGCGGCGAACACCGGGGAGCTGTTTTTT.

The chain combines TRBV2 with TRBJ1-5; D is ambiguous. Germline V gives CDR1 SNHLY, CDR2 FYNNEI. V was clipped by 1 base and J by 7 bases, with 8 bases between them. This CDR3 is 13 amino acids long. Written as DNA, the CDR3 is TGTGCCAGCAGTGAAGGCCGTCGGCAGCCCCAGCATTTT. Translated, it gives CASSEGRRQPQHF.

V gene TRBV27 combines with J gene TRBJ2-2, with D perhaps given as TRBD1 or TRBD2 (5 bases each). V was cut by 3 bases and J by 4 bases, with 18 bases left in between. The CDR3 is 17 amino acids. The germline gives CDR1 MNHEY, CDR2 SMNVEV (reference sequence). The CDR3 DNA follows: TGTGCCAGCAGTTTCCAAAAGGGACGGGACGTCACCGGGGAGCTGTTTTTT. Its protein product is CASSFQKGRDVTGELFF.

This clonotype was detected only a few times. The J gene is TRBJ2-2, the V gene TRBV24-1; 7 bases agree with TRBD1. Per germline, CDR1 KGHDR and CDR2 SFDVKD. Germline trimming cut 4 bases from V and 3 bases from J; bases unmatched to any gene: 13. The CDR3 contains 18 residues. The CDR3 loop is CATSDPGGSSSHTGELFF. The CDR3 nucleotides are TGTGCCACCAGTGACCCAGGGGGAAGCTCTAGCCACACCGGGGAGCTGTTTTTT.

This clonotype was seen at least ten times. The rearrangement joins TRBV7-2 to TRBJ2-1, with 9 bases fitting TRBD1. CDR1 is SGHTA and CDR2 is FQGNSA in the germline V gene. This CDR3 is built from 13 residues. Losses at the gene ends were 5 bases for V and 9 bases for J; bases not matched to a gene: 5. The CDR3 nucleotides read TGTGCCAGCAGCCTGGGGACAGGGATTGAGCAGTTCTTC. This sequence encodes CASSLGTGIEQFF.

The chain employs TRBV6-2 or TRBV6-3 and TRBJ2-1; the D gene is possibly TRBD1 (6 bases). V lost 2 bases to trimming and J lost 8 bases, with 19 bases between them. The CDR3 contains 16 residues. Germline V gene lookup returns CDR1 MNHEY and CDR2 SVGEGT. The CDR3, as DNA: TGTGCCAGCAGTTACCCCAGGGGTGTGAGTAACCATGAGCAGTTCTTC. Translation gives CASSYPRGVSNHEQFF.

This clonotype appeared a few times. The chain has TRBV6-5 and TRBJ2-7; possible D gene TRBD2, 5 bases. CDR1 is MNHEY, CDR2 SVGAGI, per germline. V lost 5 bases, J lost 5 bases, and 10 bases lay in between. CDR3 length: 12 residues. CDR3 sequence (DNA): TGTGCCAGCAGTCCCCGGGGAAACGAGCAGTACTTC. Protein: CASSPRGNEQYF.

J is TRBJ2-7 and V is TRBV25-1; 7 positions agree with TRBD2. V lost 2 bases to trimming and J lost 9 bases; unmatched junction nucleotides: 19. The CDR3 runs to 17 residues. Germline V lookup: CDR1 MGHDK, CDR2 SYGVNS. CDR3 loop: CASSEPPPQAGTTGQYF. CDR3 sequence (DNA): TGTGCCAGCAGTGAACCCCCCCCTCAAGCGGGGACCACCGGGCAGTACTTC.

The chain couples TRBV7-9 to TRBJ2-5, with D maybe TRBD2 (6 bases). CDR1 SEHNR and CDR2 FQNEAQ come from the germline V gene (reference sequence). Trimming left V 6 bases short and J 10 bases short, with 15 bases between. This CDR3 has 12 amino acids. The CDR3, as DNA: TGTGCCAGCAGAGAGTCCGGGGGTGGCCAGTACTTC. Translating it yields CASRESGGGQYF.

The rearrangement uses TRBV29-1 and TRBJ2-7; 11 bases align to TRBD1. The junction had 12 bases not matched to a gene; V was cut back by 6 bases and J by 5 bases. Germline CDR1 reads SQVTM; CDR2 reads ANQGSEA. This CDR3 spans 15 amino acids. The CDR3 nucleotides read TGCAGCGTAACCCGGACAGGGGGCGCCGTAAACGAGCAGTACTTC. As protein: CSVTRTGGAVNEQYF.

The chain uses TRBV5-5 and TRBJ2-1, with D tentatively TRBD1 (6 bases). This CDR3 has 20 amino acids. Germline assignment: CDR1 SGHKS and CDR2 YYEKEE (reference sequence). V lost 4 bases and J 5 bases, leaving 31 bases between the germline ends. The CDR3 DNA reads as TGTGCCAGCAGCCTGCCCCCTACCCCCGTGACAGGCCCCATAGACAATGAGCAGTTCTTC. It encodes CASSLPPTPVTGPIDNEQFF.

The chain couples TRBV27 to TRBJ2-1; D perhaps matches TRBD1 (6 bases). Germline values: CDR1 MNHEY, CDR2 SMNVEV (reference sequence). V shed 2 bases and J shed 2 bases, with 7 bases lying between them. The CDR3 is made up of 14 amino acids. CDR3 bases: TGTGCCAGCAGTTTAGGACAGACCTACAATGAGCAGTTCTTC. Protein: CASSLGQTYNEQFF.

The rearrangement links TRBV4-3 to TRBJ1-2, with TRBD1 matching over 8 bases. CDR3 length: 14 residues. Trimming cost V 5 bases and J 4 bases; bases outside gene matches: 6. Germline assignment: CDR1 LGHNA and CDR2 YSLEER. CDR3 nucleotides: TGCGCCAGCAGCTCGACAGGGGTAGCCTATGGCTACACCTTC. Its protein is CASSSTGVAYGYTF.

The CDR3 protein is CSASSSRNTIYF. CDR3 sequence (DNA): TGCAGTGCTAGTTCCAGCCGAAACACCATATATTTT. This chain connects TRBV20-1 to TRBJ1-3; D is ambiguous. Germline assignment: CDR1 DFQATT and CDR2 SNEGSKA (reference sequence). Trimming stripped 3 bases from V and 5 bases from J, with 8 bases between. CDR3 length: 12 amino acids.

In its sample, this clonotype was seen many times. V gene TRBV24-1 combines with J gene TRBJ2-1; D gene unclear. V was clipped by 1 base and J by 4 bases, with 10 bases between them. Per germline, CDR1 KGHDR and CDR2 SFDVKD. The CDR3 loop spans 15 amino acids. CDR3 DNA sequence: TGTGCCACCAGTGATTTAACGGCGGATTACAATGAGCAGTTCTTC. Its protein product is CATSDLTADYNEQFF.

The J gene is TRBJ2-5, the V gene TRBV29-1, with D possibly being TRBD1 (7 bases). Trimming cost V 7 bases and J 2 bases, with 14 bases left between them. Germline values: CDR1 SQVTM, CDR2 ANQGSEA. The CDR3 is 13 residues long. The CDR3 DNA reads as TGCAGCGGGGGGGACAGTCGGCAAGAGACCCAGTACTTC. Amino acid sequence: CSGGDSRQETQYF.

This clonotype came up many times. The chain recombines TRBV20-1 with TRBJ1-1; 7 bases fit TRBD1. This CDR3 region has 13 residues. Losses at the gene ends were 1 base for V and 7 bases for J; bases not matched to a gene: 6. Germline CDR1 is DFQATT and CDR2 is SNEGSKA (reference sequence). The DNA for the CDR3 is TGCAGTGCTAGAGTCGGAGCAGGGGGTGAAGCTTTCTTT. It yields the protein CSARVGAGGEAFF.

This clonotype was detected many times. The chain uses TRBV3-1 and TRBJ2-1; 10 bases line up with TRBD2. After removal of 4 bases from V and 8 bases from J, the junction contained 14 bases not matched to a gene. This CDR3 is built from 17 residues. The germline gives CDR1 LGHDT, CDR2 YNNKEL (reference sequence). In DNA form, the CDR3 reads TGTGCCAGCAGCCCCGGAATTCTAGCGGGAGTTGACGATGAGCAGTTCTTC. It encodes CASSPGILAGVDDEQFF.

The sample holds a few counts of this clonotype. The chain joins TRBV29-1 to TRBJ2-7; 9 nucleotides match TRBD1. V was pared by 7 bases and J by 2 bases, with 3 bases of the junction left unmatched. CDR1 is SQVTM, CDR2 ANQGSEA, per germline. The CDR3 runs to 12 residues. The CDR3 DNA reads TGCAGCGCCGGGGACAGGGCCTACGAGCAGTACTTC. Amino acid sequence: CSAGDRAYEQYF.

J is TRBJ1-6 and V is TRBV21-1; the table's D call, TRBD1, was not checked against the DNA. TRBV21-1 is termed a pseudogene. This CDR3 region has 21 residues. CDR3 DNA: TGTGCCATCCGAGCCGACTCCTTTAGGGGCCAACCGACACAACATAATTCACCCCTCCACTTT. It encodes CAIRADSFRGQPTQHNSPLHF.

This sequence joins TRBV29-1 and TRBJ2-1; 12 bases fit TRBD2. The CDR3 is 15 amino acids. Unmatched junction bases numbered 6, after V lost 3 bases and J lost 6 bases. CDR1 and CDR2 (germline): SQVTM, ANQGSEA. CDR3 residues: CSVDQASGRVNEQFF. CDR3 nucleotides: TGCAGCGTTGATCAGGCTAGCGGGAGGGTCAATGAGCAGTTCTTC.

This chain links TRBV5-1 with TRBJ2-2; D may be TRBD1 (6 bases). V lost 4 bases and J 1 base, leaving 8 bases between the germline ends. The CDR3 consists of 14 residues. CDR1 is SGHRS, CDR2 YFSETQ, per germline. DNA of the CDR3: TGCGCCAGCAGCGTGGGACAGAACACCGGGGAGCTGTTTTTT. It yields the protein CASSVGQNTGELFF.

This chain's CDR3 is CASSLVLEDEQYF. For the CDR3, the DNA is TGTGCCAGCAGCTTAGTTTTAGAAGACGAGCAGTACTTC. The chain links TRBV7-9 to TRBJ2-7, with D unclear. This CDR3 has 13 residues. V dropped 1 base and J dropped 5 bases, with 9 bases sitting between them. Germline-derived CDR1 and CDR2 are SEHNR and FQNEAQ (reference sequence).